This T cell receptor (beta chain) was found in a study of T cells after yellow fever vaccination. The J segment lost 10 bases and the V segment lost 7 bases, leaving 8 bases of the junction unmatched. From germline, CDR1 is MNHNS and CDR2 SASEGT. The CDR3 sequence is 14 residues long. The authors made TCR cDNA by 5'RACE template switching, adding a universal primer site and UMIs. Each CDR3 protein gets one entry after TCRdb re-called the 5' RACE reads with MiXCR. The repertoire consists of 96,000 or so distinct CDR3 sequences, with about 8.2% occurring once and the leading ten covering about 15%. Study-wide points: Among primary-vaccination clones, most reappeared after the booster, at approximately 97% for CD4 and 85% to 90% for CD8. Abundant clonotypes from the bulk population could have been carried over as contaminants into FACS-sorted repertoires. Some clonotypes, a small share, were shared between CD4 and CD8 compartments.

Sequenced here: CD8+ T cells not binding an NS4B(214-222) dextramer, sorted from PBMCs, sampled roughly 15 days after the first yellow fever vaccination. This chain uses TRBV6-1 with TRBJ2-1, with 12 bases that match TRBD2. This TCR derives from a man younger than 35 who received the YFV17D yellow fever vaccine. The CDR3: CASKPGLAGREQFF. CDR3 DNA sequence: TGTGCCAGCAAACCGGGACTAGCGGGTCGAGAGCAGTTCTTC.